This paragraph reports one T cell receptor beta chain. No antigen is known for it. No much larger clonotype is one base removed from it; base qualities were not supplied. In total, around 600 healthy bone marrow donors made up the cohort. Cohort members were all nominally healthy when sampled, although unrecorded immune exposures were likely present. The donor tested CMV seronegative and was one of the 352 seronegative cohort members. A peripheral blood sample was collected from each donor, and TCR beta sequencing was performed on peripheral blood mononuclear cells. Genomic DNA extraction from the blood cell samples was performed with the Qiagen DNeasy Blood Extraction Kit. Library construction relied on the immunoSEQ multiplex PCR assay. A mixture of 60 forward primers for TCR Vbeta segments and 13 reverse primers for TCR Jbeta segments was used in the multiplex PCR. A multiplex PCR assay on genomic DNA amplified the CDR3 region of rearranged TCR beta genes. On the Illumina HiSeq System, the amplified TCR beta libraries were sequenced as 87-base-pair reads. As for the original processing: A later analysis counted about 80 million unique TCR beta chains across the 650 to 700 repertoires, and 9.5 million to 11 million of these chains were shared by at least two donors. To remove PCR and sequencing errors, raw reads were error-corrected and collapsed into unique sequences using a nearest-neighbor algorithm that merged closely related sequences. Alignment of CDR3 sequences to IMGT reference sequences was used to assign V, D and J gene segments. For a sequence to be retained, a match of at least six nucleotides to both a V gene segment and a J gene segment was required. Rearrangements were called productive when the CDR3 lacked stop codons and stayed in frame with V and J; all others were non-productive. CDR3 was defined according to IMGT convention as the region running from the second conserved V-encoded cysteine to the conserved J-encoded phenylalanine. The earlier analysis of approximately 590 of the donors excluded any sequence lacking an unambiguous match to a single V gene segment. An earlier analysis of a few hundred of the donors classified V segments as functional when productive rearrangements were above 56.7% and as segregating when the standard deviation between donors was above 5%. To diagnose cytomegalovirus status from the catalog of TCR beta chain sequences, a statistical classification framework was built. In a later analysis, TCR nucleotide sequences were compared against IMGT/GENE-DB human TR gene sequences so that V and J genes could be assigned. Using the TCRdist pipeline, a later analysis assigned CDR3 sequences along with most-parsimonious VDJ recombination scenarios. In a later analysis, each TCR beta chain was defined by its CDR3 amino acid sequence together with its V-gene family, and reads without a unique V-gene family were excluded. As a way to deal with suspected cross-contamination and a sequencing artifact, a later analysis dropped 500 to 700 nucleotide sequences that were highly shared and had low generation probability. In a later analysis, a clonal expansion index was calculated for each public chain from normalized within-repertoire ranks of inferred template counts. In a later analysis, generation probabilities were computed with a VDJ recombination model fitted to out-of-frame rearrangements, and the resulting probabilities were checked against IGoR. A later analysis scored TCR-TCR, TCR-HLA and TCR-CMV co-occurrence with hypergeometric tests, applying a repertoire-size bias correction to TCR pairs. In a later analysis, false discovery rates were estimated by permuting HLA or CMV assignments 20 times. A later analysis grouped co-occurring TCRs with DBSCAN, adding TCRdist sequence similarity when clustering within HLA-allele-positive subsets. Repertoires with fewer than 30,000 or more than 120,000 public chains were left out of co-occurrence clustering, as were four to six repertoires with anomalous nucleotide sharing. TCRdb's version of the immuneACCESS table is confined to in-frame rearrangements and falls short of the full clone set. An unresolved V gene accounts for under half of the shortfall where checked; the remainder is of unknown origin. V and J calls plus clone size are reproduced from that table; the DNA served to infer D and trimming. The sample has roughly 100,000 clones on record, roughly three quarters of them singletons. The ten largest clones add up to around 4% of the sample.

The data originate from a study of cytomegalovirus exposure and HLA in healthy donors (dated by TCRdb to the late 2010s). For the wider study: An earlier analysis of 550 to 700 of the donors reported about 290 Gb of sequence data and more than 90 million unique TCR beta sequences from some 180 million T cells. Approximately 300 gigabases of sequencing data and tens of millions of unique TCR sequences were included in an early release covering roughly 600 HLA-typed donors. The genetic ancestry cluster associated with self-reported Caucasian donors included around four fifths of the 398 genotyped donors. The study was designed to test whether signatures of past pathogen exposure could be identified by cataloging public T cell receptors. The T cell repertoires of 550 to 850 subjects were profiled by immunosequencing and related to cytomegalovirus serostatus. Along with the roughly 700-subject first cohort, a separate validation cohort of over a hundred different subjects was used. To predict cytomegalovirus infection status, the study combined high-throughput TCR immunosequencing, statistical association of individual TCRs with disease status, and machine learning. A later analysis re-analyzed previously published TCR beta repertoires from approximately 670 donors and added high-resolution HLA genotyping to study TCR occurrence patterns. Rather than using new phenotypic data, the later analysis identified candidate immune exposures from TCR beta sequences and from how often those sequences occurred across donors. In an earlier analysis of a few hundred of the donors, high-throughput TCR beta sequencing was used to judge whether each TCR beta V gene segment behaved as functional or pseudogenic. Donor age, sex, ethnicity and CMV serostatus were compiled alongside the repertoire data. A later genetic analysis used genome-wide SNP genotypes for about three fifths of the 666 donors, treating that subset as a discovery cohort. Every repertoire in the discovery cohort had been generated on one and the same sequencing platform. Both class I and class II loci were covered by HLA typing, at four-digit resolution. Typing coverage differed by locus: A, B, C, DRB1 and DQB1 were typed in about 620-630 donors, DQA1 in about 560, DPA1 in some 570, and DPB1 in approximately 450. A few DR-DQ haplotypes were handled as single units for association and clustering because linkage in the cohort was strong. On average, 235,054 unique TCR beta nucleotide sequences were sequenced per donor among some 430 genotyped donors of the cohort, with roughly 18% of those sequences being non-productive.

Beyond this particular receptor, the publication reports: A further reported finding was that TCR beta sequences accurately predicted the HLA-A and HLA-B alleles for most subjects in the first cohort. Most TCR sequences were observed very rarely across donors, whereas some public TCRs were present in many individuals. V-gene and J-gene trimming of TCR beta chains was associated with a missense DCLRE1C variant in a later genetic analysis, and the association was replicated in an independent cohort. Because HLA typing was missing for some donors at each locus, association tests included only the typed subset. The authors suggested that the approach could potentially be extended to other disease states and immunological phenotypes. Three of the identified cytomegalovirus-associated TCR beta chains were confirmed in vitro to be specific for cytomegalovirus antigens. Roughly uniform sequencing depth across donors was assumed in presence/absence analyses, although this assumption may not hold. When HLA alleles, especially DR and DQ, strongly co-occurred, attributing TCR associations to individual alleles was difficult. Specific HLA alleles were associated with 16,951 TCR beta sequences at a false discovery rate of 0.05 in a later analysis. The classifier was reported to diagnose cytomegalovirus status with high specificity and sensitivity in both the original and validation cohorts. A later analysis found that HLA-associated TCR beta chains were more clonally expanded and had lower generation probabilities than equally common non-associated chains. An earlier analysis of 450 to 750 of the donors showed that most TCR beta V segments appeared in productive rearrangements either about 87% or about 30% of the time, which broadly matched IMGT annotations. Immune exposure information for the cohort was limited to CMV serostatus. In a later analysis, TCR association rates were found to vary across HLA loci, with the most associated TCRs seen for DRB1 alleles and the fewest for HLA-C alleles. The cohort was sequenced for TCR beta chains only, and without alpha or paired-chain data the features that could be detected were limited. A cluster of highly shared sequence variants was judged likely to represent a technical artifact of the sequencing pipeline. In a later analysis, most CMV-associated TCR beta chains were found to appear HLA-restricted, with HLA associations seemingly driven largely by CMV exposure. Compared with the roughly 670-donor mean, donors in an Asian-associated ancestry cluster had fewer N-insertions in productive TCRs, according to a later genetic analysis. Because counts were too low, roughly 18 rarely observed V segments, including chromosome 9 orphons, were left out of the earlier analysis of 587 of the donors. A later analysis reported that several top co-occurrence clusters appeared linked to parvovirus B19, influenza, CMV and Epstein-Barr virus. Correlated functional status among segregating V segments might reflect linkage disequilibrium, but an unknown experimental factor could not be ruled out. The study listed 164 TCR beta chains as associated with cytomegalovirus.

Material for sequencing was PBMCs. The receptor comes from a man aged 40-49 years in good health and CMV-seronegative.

The CDR3: CASRVTGGYTEAFF. In nucleotide form, the sequence is TGTGCCAGCAGAGTTACAGGGGGGTACACTGAAGCTTTCTTT. This chain joins TRBV2 to TRBJ1-1, and TRBD1 aligns with 8 junction nucleotides. The CDR3 runs 14 amino acids, cysteine and phenylalanine included. The read is trimmed to its CDR3 DNA, 42 bases read in frame from base 1. Taken from the germline V gene, the CDR1 and CDR2 loops are SNHLY and FYNNEI. Germline trimming amounts to 6 bases on V and 3 bases on J, with 6 as the count of junction bases outside the gene matches.